The T cell receptor (beta chain) described here comes from a study of blood T cells in healthy people across ages. General observations from the study: Per million T cells, the diversity of TCR beta decreased roughly linearly as age advanced.

Comment on this clonotype: As yet, its antigen is unknown.

The germline gives CDR1 MDHEN, CDR2 SYDVKM. V was trimmed by 6 bases and J by 8 bases, leaving 15 bases between them. The CDR3 sequence is 13 residues long. The second PCR ran about 6 to 11 cycles with a sample-barcoded 5' primer and J-beta primers. TCRdb processed the 5' RACE reads anew with MiXCR; each CDR3 protein has one entry. The sample contains roughly 1,500,000 distinct CDR3 sequences, approximately 32% of which appear only once. Sequenced: blood. The sequence was collected from a woman younger than 45 in good health. The chain links TRBV28 to TRBJ2-3; unclear D gene. The CDR3 DNA is TGTGCCAGCAGCCCCCAGTTGTTGGGTACGCAGTATTTT. This translates into CASSPQLLGTQYF.